Presented here are 5 T cell receptor beta chains from one specimen sequenced in a study of cytomegalovirus exposure and HLA in healthy donors. The PCR used 60 Vbeta and 13 Jbeta primers. The method was immunoSEQ multiplex PCR; TCRdb's version includes in-frame clones alone and lacks a portion of them. This sample yields about 190,000 clones, of which around 77% are seen a single time; roughly 1.6% belongs to the top ten. Material for sequencing was PBMCs. All receptors derive from a woman aged 18-29 years in good health and CMV-seronegative.

The V call is TRBV6-6, the J call TRBJ2-1, with D tentatively TRBD2 (5 bases). This CDR3 contains 14 residues. Germline V lookup: CDR1 MNHNY, CDR2 SVGAGI (reference sequence). V dropped 6 bases and J dropped 0 bases, with 9 bases sitting between them. The CDR3 spells CASRQDFSYNEQFF. The CDR3 coding sequence is TGTGCCAGCAGGCAGGACTTCTCCTACAATGAGCAGTTCTTC.

The V and J genes are TRBV30 and TRBJ2-5; the match to TRBD1 covers 9 bases. Germline trimming cut 2 bases from V and 0 bases from J; bases unmatched to any gene: 1. The CDR3 extends over 14 amino acids. Germline V gene sequence: CDR1 GTSNPN, CDR2 SVGIG (reference sequence). CDR3 nucleotides: TGTGCCTGGAGTCGGGACAGGGACCAAGAGACCCAGTACTTC. Translation: CAWSRDRDQETQYF.

The chain combines TRBV19 with TRBJ1-6; TRBD1 is a possible D gene (5 bases). Trimming cost V 8 bases and J 0 bases, with 8 bases left between them. This CDR3 region has 14 residues. From germline, CDR1 is LNHDA and CDR2 SQIVND (reference sequence). CDR3 in amino acids: CASVGGSYNSPLHF. The CDR3 nucleotides are TGTGCCAGTGTGGGGGGCTCCTATAATTCACCCCTCCACTTT.

In this sample, this clone turned up a few times. In DNA, the CDR3 is TGTGCCAGCAGCCCCACGACTGGATCGAACACCGGGGAGCTGTTTTTT. The encoded protein is CASSPTTGSNTGELFF. This rearrangement joins TRBV11-2 to TRBJ2-2; D not certain. V was shortened by 5 bases and J by 0 bases, with 13 bases between the two germline ends. This CDR3 region has 16 residues. CDR1 and CDR2 from the germline V gene are SGHAT and FQNNGV.

V and J are TRBV4-1 and TRBJ2-7; perhaps TRBD1 as D (5 bases). This CDR3 has 15 amino acids. Trimming took 2 bases from V and 0 from J, leaving 11 bases between them. In germline, CDR1 is MGHRA, CDR2 YSYEKL. CDR3 residues: CASSQYGQGSYEQYF. As DNA, the CDR3 is TGCGCCAGCAGCCAATACGGGCAGGGCTCCTACGAGCAGTACTTC.